This T cell receptor (beta chain) was sequenced during a study of blood T cell repertoires in COVID-19. The CDR3 sequence is 15 residues long. J was trimmed by 5 bases and V by 2 bases; bases with no gene match: 7. Germline CDR1 is SGHTA and CDR2 is FQGNSA. TCRdb keeps only in-frame clones here, not all; method: immunoSEQ multiplex PCR. The sample has 120,000 to 150,000 clones; roughly 90% are singletons. The rearrangement links TRBV7-2 to TRBJ2-7, with 9 bases that match TRBD1. The sequencing input was PBMCs or T cells enriched from blood (not recorded which). The origin of this receptor is a woman aged 30 to 39 with acute COVID-19. In nucleotides, the CDR3 is TGTGCCAGCAGCTTATCGGGACAGGGCGGCAACGAGCAGTACTTC. Translated: CASSLSGQGGNEQYF.